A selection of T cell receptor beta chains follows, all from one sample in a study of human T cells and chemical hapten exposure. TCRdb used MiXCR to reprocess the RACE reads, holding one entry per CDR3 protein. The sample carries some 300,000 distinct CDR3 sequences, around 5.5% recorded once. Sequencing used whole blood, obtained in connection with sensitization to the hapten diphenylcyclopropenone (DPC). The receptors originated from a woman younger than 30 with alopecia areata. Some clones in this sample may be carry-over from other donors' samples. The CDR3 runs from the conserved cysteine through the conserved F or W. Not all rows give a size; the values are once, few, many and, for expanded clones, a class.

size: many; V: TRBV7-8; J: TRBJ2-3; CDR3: CASSLGVLLTDTQYF
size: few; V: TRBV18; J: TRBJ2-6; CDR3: CASSPGDGVSGANVLTF
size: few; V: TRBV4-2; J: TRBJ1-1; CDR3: CASSTGRGNTEAFF
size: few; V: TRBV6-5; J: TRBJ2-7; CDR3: CASSSPGRWDEQYF
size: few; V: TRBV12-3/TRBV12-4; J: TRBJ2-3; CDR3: CASSFGGDDTQYF
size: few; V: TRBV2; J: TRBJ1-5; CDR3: CASSAQENQPQHF
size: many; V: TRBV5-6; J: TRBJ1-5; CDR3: CASSLSMDRENQPQHF
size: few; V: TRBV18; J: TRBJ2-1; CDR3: CASSPPWGRDEQFF
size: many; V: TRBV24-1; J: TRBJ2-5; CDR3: CATSDTSGAPQETQYF
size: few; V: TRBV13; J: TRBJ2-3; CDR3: CASSTPADTQYF
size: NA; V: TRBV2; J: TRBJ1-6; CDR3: CASSESPPTGVYNSPLHF
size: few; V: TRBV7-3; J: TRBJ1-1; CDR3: CASSERAMNTEAFF
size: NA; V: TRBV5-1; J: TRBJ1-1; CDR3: CASSWKSGTEAFF
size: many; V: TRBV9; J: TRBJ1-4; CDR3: CASSVRSATNEKLFF
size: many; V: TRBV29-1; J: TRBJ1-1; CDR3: CSVATALNTEAFF
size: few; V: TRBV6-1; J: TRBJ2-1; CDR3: CASSDVQGYNEQFF
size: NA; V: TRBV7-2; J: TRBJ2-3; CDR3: CASSSKVLAGSDTQYF
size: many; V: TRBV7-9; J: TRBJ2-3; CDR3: CASSLESRPRAYF
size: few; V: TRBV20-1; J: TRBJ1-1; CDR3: CSARQGASDTEAFF
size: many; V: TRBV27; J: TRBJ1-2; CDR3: CASSFRGGYGYTF
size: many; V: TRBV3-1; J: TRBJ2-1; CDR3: CASSQDKSSGVSSYNEQFF
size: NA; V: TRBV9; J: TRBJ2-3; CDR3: CASSVDGTDTQYF
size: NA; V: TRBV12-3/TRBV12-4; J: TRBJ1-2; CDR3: CASSLQDSWGYTF
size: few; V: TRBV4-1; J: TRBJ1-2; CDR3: CASSQEDRSYGYTF
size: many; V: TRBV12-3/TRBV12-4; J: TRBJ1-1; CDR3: CASSWGGTEAFF
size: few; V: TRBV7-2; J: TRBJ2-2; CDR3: CASSPAQGTGELFF
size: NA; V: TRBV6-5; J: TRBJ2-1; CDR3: CASTPRPANEQFF
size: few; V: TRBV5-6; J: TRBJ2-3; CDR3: CASSLEGSADTQYF
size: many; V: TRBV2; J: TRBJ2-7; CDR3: CASRRDPYEQYF
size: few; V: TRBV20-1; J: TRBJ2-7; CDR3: CSVGRDTYEQYF
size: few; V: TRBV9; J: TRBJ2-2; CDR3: CASSERLTGTSGGFKNTGELFF
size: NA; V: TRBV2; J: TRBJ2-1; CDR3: CASSEGLAINEQFF
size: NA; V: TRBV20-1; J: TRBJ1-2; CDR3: CSRGRTGGTGYTF
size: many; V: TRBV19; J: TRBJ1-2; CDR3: CASSMFAGDGYTF
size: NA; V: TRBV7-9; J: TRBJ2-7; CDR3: CASSSGQATEQYF
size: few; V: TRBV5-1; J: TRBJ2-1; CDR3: CASSRGGAYNEQFF
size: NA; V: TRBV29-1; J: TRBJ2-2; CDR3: CSVFRGTGELFF
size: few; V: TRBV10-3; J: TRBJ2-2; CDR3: CAMGRNTGELFF
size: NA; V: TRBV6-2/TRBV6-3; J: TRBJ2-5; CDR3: CASSSTGGRETQYF
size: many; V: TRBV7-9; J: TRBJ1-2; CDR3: CASSLEGTGGSMYGYTF
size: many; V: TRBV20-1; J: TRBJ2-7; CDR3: CSAPTGGLYEQYF
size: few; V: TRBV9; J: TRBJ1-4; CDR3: CASSPLTGINEKLFF
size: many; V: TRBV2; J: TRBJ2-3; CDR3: CASSDRRLGTDTQYF